This T cell receptor beta chain appears in the sequencing data of a study of control samples from healthy donors and cancer patients. V was shortened by 0 bases and J by 1 base, with 13 bases between the two germline ends. Germline CDR1 LGHNA, CDR2 YSLEER. The CDR3 is 16 residues long. A few counts support this clone. Clones were read by immunoSEQ multiplex PCR, and TCRdb kept only the in-frame ones, dropping some. The table includes around 78,000 clones, roughly 93% detected once. The chain carries TRBV4-3 and TRBJ2-7; maybe TRBD1 (5 bases). Sequences were obtained from blood. The source of this sequence is a woman aged 18 to 35 in good health. In nucleotides, the CDR3 is TGCGCCAGCAGCCAAGATATTGGGGCCAGTTCCTACGAGCAGTACTTC. Translated: CASSQDIGASSYEQYF.